This TCR beta chain was profiled in a study of T-cell memory formation after mild COVID-19. General study points: Contracting CD8+ clones were enriched in EMRA, CD4+ mainly in CM and EM. Clones contracting across day 15 to 85 had a balanced CD4/CD8 profile; later expanding clones leaned CD4+.

TCRdb reprocessed the 5' RACE reads via MiXCR and lists one record per CDR3 protein. The repertoire holds 500,000 to 550,000 distinct CDR3 sequences, roughly 21% seen once, with under 15% in the top ten. This clonotype was picked up a small number of times. Its matching antigen is unknown. The sample was PBMCs or a T cell subset sorted from them (not recorded which). The receptor's source is an adult woman who had mild COVID-19 (a few samples of this study predate the infection). Cell type and time point are not known.

CDR3 DNA sequence: TGTGCCTGGGACCCGGGACGGAGAATCCAAGAGACCCAGTACTTC. Amino acid sequence: CAWDPGRRIQETQYF. The chain links TRBV30 to TRBJ2-5; D assignment may be TRBD1 or TRBD2 (5 bases each). V lost 5 bases and J lost 1, with 17 bases in between. This CDR3 has 15 amino acids. Germline-derived CDR1 and CDR2 are GTSNPN and SVGIG (reference sequence).